The entry below describes one T cell receptor beta chain. Time point reported: before trial treatment. CDR3 size: 13 residues. The germline V gene has CDR1 SGHKS and CDR2 YYEKEE (reference sequence). V lost 5 bases and J lost 4, with 12 bases in between. The entry originates in a study of low-dose radiotherapy and immunotherapy resistance in tumors. Study-level background: It was 1 Gy per fraction every two weeks that Cohort 2 received, adding up to 13 Gy over 26 weeks.

Priming of first-strand cDNA relied on TRAV- and TRBV-specific primers (covering alpha and beta chains). Amplification, which lasted around 22 PCR cycles, used a constant-region primer and V-primer adapter to amplify TCRs. TCRdb reanalysed the reads using MiXCR and keeps one entry per CDR3 protein. Counted here are about 71,000 distinct CDR3 sequences, 30% to 40% occurring once; the ten biggest clones make up around 10%. Material: PBMCs, obtained before treatment. This receptor was obtained from a female donor with ovarian cancer. The chain has TRBV5-5 and TRBJ1-2, with D hard to call. CDR3 amino acids: CASRDGGFYGYTF. CDR3 DNA sequence: TGTGCCAGCAGGGATGGAGGGTTCTATGGCTACACCTTC.